This T cell receptor beta chain was identified in a study of human T cells and chemical hapten exposure. Overall study context: Patients, largely female, had alopecia areata, totalis or universalis. Study results and caveats: Higher patch test scores went with higher counts of PT1 expanded TCRs.

TCRdb fed the RACE reads into MiXCR, producing one record per CDR3 protein. The data contain about 120,000 distinct CDR3 sequences, about 13% of them singletons. The CDR3 has 12 amino acids. CDR1 and CDR2 (germline): DFQATT, SNEGSKA (reference sequence). V lost 5 bases to trimming and J lost 7 bases; unmatched junction nucleotides: 5. Time point specified: patch test 1, 2 weeks after DPC sensitization. Treatment indicated: therapeutic diphenylcyclopropenone sensitization with weekly scalp DPC. It was from unfractionated whole blood that total RNA was extracted. This clonotype turned up a few times. Its antigen remains unidentified.

This chain connects TRBV20-1 to TRBJ2-1; 7 nucleotides agree with TRBD1. This sequence was found in a man in his late teens or twenties with alopecia areata. Some clones in this sample may be carry-over from other donors' samples. This material consisted of whole blood, taken in connection with sensitization to the hapten diphenylcyclopropenone (DPC). This CDR3 reads CSALKQGNEQFF. DNA of the CDR3: TGCAGTGCTTTGAAACAGGGGAATGAGCAGTTCTTC.